A selection of T cell receptor beta chains follows, all from one sample in a study of siplizumab effects on memory and regulatory T cells. TCRdb's table, derived via immunoSEQ multiplex PCR, lists solely in-frame clones and lacks some. The profile shows under 150,000 clones, about 95% of them singletons. The sample taken for sequencing was non-Treg CD4+ T cells sorted from blood. These receptors originate from a human donor in good health. Each CDR3 is given with its conserved first and last residue. Fields, in order: V gene, D gene, J gene, CDR3 protein, CDR3 DNA. A D gene is named only where the DNA matches it firmly.

v_gene: TRBV27
d_gene: TRBD1
j_gene: TRBJ1-5
CDR3aa: CASSPGDSWAQPQHF
CDR3nt: TGTGCCAGCAGCCCAGGGGACAGCTGGGCTCAGCCCCAGCATTTT

v_gene: TRBV5-1
d_gene: -
j_gene: TRBJ2-3
CDR3aa: CASSAKSSTDTQYF
CDR3nt: TGCGCCAGCAGCGCCAAATCTAGCACAGATACGCAGTATTTT

v_gene: TRBV11-1
d_gene: TRBD1
j_gene: TRBJ2-7
CDR3aa: CASTEEGQGVTFNSYEQYF
CDR3nt: TGTGCCAGCACCGAGGAAGGACAGGGGGTGACCTTTAACTCCTACGAGCAGTACTTC

v_gene: TRBV11-2
d_gene: -
j_gene: TRBJ2-7
CDR3aa: CASSLGVAGEQYF
CDR3nt: TGTGCCAGCAGCTTGGGGGTCGCAGGCGAGCAGTACTTC

v_gene: TRBV5-8
d_gene: -
j_gene: TRBJ2-3
CDR3aa: CASSLSDTQYF
CDR3nt: TGTGCCAGCAGCTTGAGTGATACGCAGTATTTT

v_gene: TRBV21-1
d_gene: -
j_gene: TRBJ2-1
CDR3aa: CASSRLCGGQFF
CDR3nt: TGTGCCAGCAGCAGACTCTGCGGGGGGCAGTTCTTC

v_gene: TRBV7-9
d_gene: -
j_gene: TRBJ2-7
CDR3aa: CASSGGHWDEQYF
CDR3nt: TGTGCCAGCAGTGGGGGACATTGGGACGAGCAGTACTTC

v_gene: TRBV7-8
d_gene: -
j_gene: TRBJ2-3
CDR3aa: CASSQRPRDTQYF
CDR3nt: TGTGCCAGCAGCCAAAGGCCCCGGGATACGCAGTATTTT

v_gene: TRBV29-1
d_gene: TRBD2
j_gene: TRBJ2-5
CDR3aa: CSVDPSGSGGETQYF
CDR3nt: TGCAGCGTTGACCCTAGCGGGAGCGGGGGAGAGACCCAGTACTTC

v_gene: TRBV14
d_gene: -
j_gene: TRBJ2-5
CDR3aa: CASSQGARPRETQYF
CDR3nt: TGTGCCAGCAGCCAAGGGGCAAGGCCGAGGGAGACCCAGTACTTC

v_gene: TRBV6-1
d_gene: TRBD1
j_gene: TRBJ2-1
CDR3aa: CASSEDTGVYNEQFF
CDR3nt: TGTGCCAGCAGTGAAGATACAGGGGTTTACAATGAGCAGTTCTTC

v_gene: TRBV5-8
d_gene: -
j_gene: TRBJ1-1
CDR3aa: CASTRDRRNTEAFF
CDR3nt: TGTGCCAGCACCCGGGATCGGAGAAACACTGAAGCTTTCTTT

v_gene: TRBV4-1
d_gene: -
j_gene: TRBJ1-6
CDR3aa: CASSQERGNSPLHF
CDR3nt: TGCGCCAGCAGCCAAGAGAGGGGTAATTCACCCCTCCACTTT

v_gene: TRBV7-2
d_gene: -
j_gene: TRBJ2-7
CDR3aa: CASSFGEPYEQYF
CDR3nt: TGTGCCAGCAGCTTTGGAGAACCCTACGAGCAGTACTTC

v_gene: TRBV11-2
d_gene: -
j_gene: TRBJ1-1
CDR3aa: CASSLIRVAEAFF
CDR3nt: TGTGCCAGCAGCTTAATTAGAGTCGCTGAAGCTTTCTTT

v_gene: TRBV18
d_gene: TRBD1
j_gene: TRBJ2-1
CDR3aa: CASSHRGQAGGDEQFF
CDR3nt: TGTGCCAGCTCTCACAGGGGGCAGGCCGGTGGGGATGAGCAGTTCTTC

v_gene: TRBV5-1
d_gene: TRBD1
j_gene: TRBJ1-2
CDR3aa: CASSLAKGQGLYGYTF
CDR3nt: TGCGCCAGCAGCTTGGCCAAGGGACAGGGATTGTATGGCTACACCTTC

v_gene: TRBV25-1
d_gene: -
j_gene: TRBJ2-1
CDR3aa: CASGPWSYNEQFF
CDR3nt: TGTGCCAGCGGGCCGTGGAGCTACAATGAGCAGTTCTTC

v_gene: TRBV19
d_gene: -
j_gene: TRBJ1-1
CDR3aa: CASSIDLLGLKAFF
CDR3nt: TGTGCCAGTAGTATAGATTTGTTGGGTCTGAAGGCTTTCTTT

v_gene: TRBV19
d_gene: -
j_gene: TRBJ1-2
CDR3aa: CASRIQNYGYTF
CDR3nt: TGTGCCAGTAGGATACAGAACTATGGCTACACCTTC

v_gene: TRBV18
d_gene: -
j_gene: TRBJ1-1
CDR3aa: CASSPKGGYTEAFF
CDR3nt: TGTGCCAGCTCACCTAAGGGGGGCTACACTGAAGCTTTCTTT

v_gene: TRBV4-1
d_gene: -
j_gene: TRBJ2-3
CDR3aa: CASSPRLPTDTQYF
CDR3nt: TGCGCCAGCAGCCCCCGACTCCCCACAGATACGCAGTATTTT

v_gene: TRBV5-1
d_gene: -
j_gene: TRBJ2-3
CDR3aa: CASSSSSTDTQYF
CDR3nt: TGCGCCAGCAGCTCCTCTAGCACAGATACGCAGTATTTT

v_gene: TRBV7-3
d_gene: -
j_gene: TRBJ2-5
CDR3aa: CASSLQGRQETQYF
CDR3nt: TGTGCCAGCAGCCTACAGGGGAGGCAAGAGACCCAGTACTTC

v_gene: TRBV5-1
d_gene: -
j_gene: TRBJ1-2
CDR3aa: CASSLGQVYGYTF
CDR3nt: TGCGCCAGCAGCTTGGGACAGGTCTATGGCTACACCTTC

v_gene: TRBV5-6
d_gene: -
j_gene: TRBJ1-2
CDR3aa: CASSLPRRGNYGYTF
CDR3nt: TGTGCCAGCAGCCTTCCTAGGAGAGGAAATTATGGCTACACCTTC

v_gene: TRBV27
d_gene: TRBD2
j_gene: TRBJ2-3
CDR3aa: CASRALAGGTDTQYF
CDR3nt: TGTGCCAGCAGGGCGCTAGCGGGGGGCACAGATACGCAGTATTTT

v_gene: TRBV10-3
d_gene: -
j_gene: TRBJ1-2
CDR3aa: CAISVGAGGYGYTF
CDR3nt: TGTGCCATCAGTGTAGGGGCCGGTGGCTATGGCTACACCTTC